This T cell receptor beta chain was obtained from a study of blood T cell repertoires in COVID-19 (dated by TCRdb to 2020 to 2022). Regarding the complete study: Samples from collaborators originated in the United States, Italy and Spain and spanned both the acute and convalescent phases of COVID-19. Where available, HLA class I and class II types were obtained from metadata supplied by the sample provider rather than from assay-based typing. The sample metadata nearly always contained a de-identified subject ID, COVID-19 status, age in years and sex. The samples were drawn from two sources: the first 160 participants of the ongoing ImmuneRACE study, and 1,000 to 1,500 subjects contributed by 6 global collaborators. The prospective study material was composed of cDNA or gDNA derived from T cells, B-cell-depleted T cells, or PBMCs. Deeply sampled blood TCRbeta repertoires from subjects exposed to, actively infected with, or recovered from COVID-19 were included in the dataset. The repertoires were released in a freely available public database intended as a resource for research on the immune response to SARS-CoV-2. The paper as a whole reports these results and caveats: The amount of clinical and demographic metadata varied by source and participant and was provided uncurated.

The immunoSEQ Assay, a bias-controlled multiplex PCR, was used to amplify TCRbeta CDR3 regions from genomic DNA. The authors' analysis ran thus. The number of nucleated cells in each sample was estimated from the amplification of reference gene primers within the assay. To quantify the absolute abundance of each unique TCRbeta CDR3 rearrangement, sequence reads were collapsed and filtered. For each sample, productive Simpson clonality was calculated as the square root of Simpson's diversity index over productive rearrangements. Here the immuneACCESS table is served through TCRdb, limited to in-frame sequences with V and J called. Missing clones are a known gap in these copies; in checked studies unresolved V genes cover under half, and the rest lacks a known reason. V and J calls plus clone size are reproduced from that table; the DNA served to infer D and trimming. In all, the sample holds more than 80,000 clones, and roughly 90% of those were seen once. The ten largest account for 1.5% to 2% of the sample.

Comments on this clone: Its antigen specificity is not known. No much larger clonotype is one base removed from it; base qualities were not supplied.

CDR1 and CDR2, per the germline V gene, are MDHEN and SYDVKM. The CDR3 has 13 amino acids, counting the end cysteine and phenylalanine. CDR3 DNA is the only sequence kept; it has 39 bases, read in frame from the first base. V is reduced by 6 bases and J by 2 bases, leaving a spacing of 10 bases between them. Whole blood was collected in K2EDTA tubes by collaborating institutions according to the institutions' own protocols. For TCRbeta analysis, collaborator samples were shipped as frozen whole blood, as isolated PBMCs, or as DNA extracted from either sample type. Recombination connected TRBV28 to TRBJ2-5; possibly the D gene is TRBD2, per 6 matching bases. This receptor was identified in an elderly man with acute or convalescent COVID-19. The material sequenced was peripheral blood. For the CDR3, the sequence is CASSGREQETQYF. The DNA sequence reads TGTGCCAGCAGCGGGAGAGAACAAGAGACCCAGTACTTC. Joined to the reference TRBV28 and TRBJ2-5 proteins, this CDR3 gives the full variable domain: DVKVTQSSRYLVKRTGEKVFLECVQDMDHENMFWYRQDPGLGLRLIYFSYDVKMKEKGDIPEGYSVSREKKERFSLILESASTNQTSMYLCASSGREQETQYFGPGTRLLVL.